This TCR beta chain emerged from a study of shared clonotypes between healthy human individuals (dated by TCRdb to about 2020). Looking at the study overall: The cohort included three men and a couple of women between 18 and 49 years of age. For each donor, three plates each were used for CD4 naive and CD4 memory, two plates were used for CD8 naive, and one plate was used for CD8 memory. To estimate repertoire size and how much clonotype sharing occurs between individuals, the study deeply sequenced the blood TCR repertoires of roughly 5 healthy adults. Different laboratories and diverse techniques were used to prepare libraries and sequence TCR repertoires, to increase sequencing depth and limit assay-specific biases. Between about 0.94 and 8.9 billion PBMCs per donor were obtained by leukapheresis.

Study-wide conclusions, independent of this receptor: Because the study included a small number of donors, the genetic and exposure-history diversity represented was limited. Rarefaction of sorted-subset datasets indicated incomplete sequencing despite the large sequencing depth. Sampling was restricted to blood, and TCR repertoires in tissue are likely to differ from TCR repertoires in blood. Roughly 5% of naive CD4, 3.5% of naive CD8, around 2.3% of memory CD4, and roughly 0.4% of memory CD8 clonotypes were shared across several donors. Pairwise subsampling indicated that sequencing depth was expected to affect the degree of clonotype sharing among donors. Higher generation probabilities were observed for clonotypes shared by all four sorted-subset donors than for non-shared clonotypes. Naive subsets generally had larger estimated clonotype richness than memory subsets.

At the junction V is shortened by 0 bases and J by 16 bases, with 16 bases in between. The cysteine opens and the phenylalanine closes a CDR3 of 13 amino acids. Left in the record is the CDR3 DNA by itself, 39 bases read in frame from the first base. Via the germline V gene, CDR1 is MNHEY and CDR2 SVGAGI. CD8 naive samples were obtained by positive selection for CCR7 among CD45RO-negative cells, yielding a CD45RA+CCR7+ population from which TemRA cells were excluded. Healthy HIV-negative adults with no recently reported acute infections or vaccinations were included as donors. Every donor was a Caucasian adult living in Nashville, Tennessee, USA. Blood was obtained by leukapheresis, after which PBMCs were separated by Ficoll-Histopaque density gradient centrifugation and cryopreserved in liquid nitrogen vapor phase. Analytical flow cytometry was used to check the purity and quantity of every magnetically sorted T cell population. Each sorted fraction had its genomic DNA isolated and then quantified by UV absorbance on a Nanodrop 2000c.

Of note for this clone: It has no known antigen specificity. No base-level quality is on record; no much larger clone is a single base apart.

TCR CDR3 regions were amplified from genomic DNA by multiplex PCR using the deep immunoSEQ assay. Genomic DNA extracted from each cell subset was distributed evenly over all wells of several immunoSEQ 96-well plates, and each plate served as one replicate. Each replicate PCR for sorted subsets received 150 to 250 ng genomic DNA, equal to about 30,000 T cell genomes. Purified libraries were measured with a Qubit 3.0 fluorometer, size-checked on a Bioanalyzer 2100, and measured again with the KAPA Library Quantification kit. Each immunoSEQ 96-well plate was sequenced on its own single-read 150-cycle Illumina NextSeq 550 flow cell. The authors' pipeline ran thus. Because the immunoSEQ output included only junctional sequences and no quality scores, the filtering could not be the same as the filtering used for full-length reads. To assign V/J genes and CDR3, sequences were annotated using PyIR, a Python wrapper for IgBLAST v1.9, with IMGT germline references. Reads with weak V/J assignments (E-value above 1e-6), missing CDR3, stop codons, out-of-frame junctions, or ambiguous translated residues were removed. A V3J clonotype was defined by an identical inferred V gene, J gene, and CDR3 amino acid sequence. Percentage overlap between repertoires was computed as shared unique clonotypes divided by the size of the smaller repertoire. Richness of each repertoire was evaluated using RTK rarefaction, the Chao1 estimator, and Recon v2.1 estimates of unobserved clonotypes. OLGA was used to compute generation probabilities for all TCRbeta clonotypes that the gDNA method yielded from several donors. What TCRdb holds here is the immuneACCESS table cut down to in-frame rearrangements. Part of the clones is not present; checked against another copy, under half of the missing clones reflect an unresolved V gene, and the others are unexplained. V and J calls and clone size are given by that table; D and trimming were obtained from the DNA. The sample records some 2.1 million clones, 80% to 95% of which are singletons. In total, the top ten clones hold about 1.6% of the sample.

The sequenced material came from naive CD8+ T cells from PBMCs. This specimen's cell subset or site label, per the study, means: CD45RA+CCR7+. The chain is assembled from TRBV6-5 and TRBJ2-1; the D segment cannot be called with confidence. This TCR came from a young man in good health. Some clones in this sample may be carry-over from other donors' samples. The nucleotide sequence is TGTGCCAGCAGTTACTCGTCCGAAAAGGTGGAATTCTTC. It codes for CASSYSSEKVEFF.